This T cell receptor beta chain was profiled in a study of response to subunit inactivated influenza vaccine. This CDR3 spans 16 amino acids. V shed 6 bases and J shed 0 bases, with 15 bases lying between them. CDR1 and CDR2 (germline): SGHDT, YYEEEE. Note on this clonotype: Its antigen is still unknown.

Notes on the study in general: That few new T cells are recruited by each seasonal influenza vaccination was the authors' suggestion.

Each CDR3 protein is one row after TCRdb ran MiXCR on the RT-PCR reads. The sample includes 450,000 to 600,000 distinct CDR3 sequences, around 8% of them seen just once. This clonotype was obtained from a man between 50 and 69 years old who received an inactivated influenza vaccine. The chain recombines TRBV5-6 with TRBJ2-2; tentative D call: TRBD1 (6 bases). Material: PBMCs from blood, obtained about 24 months after vaccination. CDR3 protein: CASMQTGVSNTGELFF. CDR3 DNA sequence: TGTGCCAGCATGCAGACAGGCGTCTCGAACACCGGGGAGCTGTTTTTT.